This T cell receptor (beta chain) was obtained from a study of blood T cell repertoires in COVID-19. Looking at the study overall: Collection of acute and convalescent COVID-19 samples took place in the United States, Italy and Spain. Sources were T cells, B-cell-depleted T cells, or PBMCs; the material itself was cDNA or gDNA.

Original data processing: Counts of nucleated cells, estimated from reference gene primer amplification, were obtained. Generated by immunoSEQ multiplex PCR, the TCRdb table keeps only in-frame clones and is missing some. The V and J calls and clone size are taken from that table; D and trimming were inferred from the DNA. The sample records 250,000 or so clones, 70% to 90% being singletons. The CDR3 spans 13 residues. V was shortened by 10 bases and J by 0 bases, with 12 bases between the two germline ends. CDR1 and CDR2 from the germline V gene are LNHDA and SQIVND (reference sequence). Sequencing input: peripheral blood. V is TRBV19 and J is TRBJ1-1; D may be TRBD1 (5 bases). This TCR derives from a woman in her sixties with active or convalescent COVID-19. The CDR3 DNA is TGTGCCACGCGAACAGGAATGAACACTGAAGCTTTCTTT. This sequence encodes CATRTGMNTEAFF.